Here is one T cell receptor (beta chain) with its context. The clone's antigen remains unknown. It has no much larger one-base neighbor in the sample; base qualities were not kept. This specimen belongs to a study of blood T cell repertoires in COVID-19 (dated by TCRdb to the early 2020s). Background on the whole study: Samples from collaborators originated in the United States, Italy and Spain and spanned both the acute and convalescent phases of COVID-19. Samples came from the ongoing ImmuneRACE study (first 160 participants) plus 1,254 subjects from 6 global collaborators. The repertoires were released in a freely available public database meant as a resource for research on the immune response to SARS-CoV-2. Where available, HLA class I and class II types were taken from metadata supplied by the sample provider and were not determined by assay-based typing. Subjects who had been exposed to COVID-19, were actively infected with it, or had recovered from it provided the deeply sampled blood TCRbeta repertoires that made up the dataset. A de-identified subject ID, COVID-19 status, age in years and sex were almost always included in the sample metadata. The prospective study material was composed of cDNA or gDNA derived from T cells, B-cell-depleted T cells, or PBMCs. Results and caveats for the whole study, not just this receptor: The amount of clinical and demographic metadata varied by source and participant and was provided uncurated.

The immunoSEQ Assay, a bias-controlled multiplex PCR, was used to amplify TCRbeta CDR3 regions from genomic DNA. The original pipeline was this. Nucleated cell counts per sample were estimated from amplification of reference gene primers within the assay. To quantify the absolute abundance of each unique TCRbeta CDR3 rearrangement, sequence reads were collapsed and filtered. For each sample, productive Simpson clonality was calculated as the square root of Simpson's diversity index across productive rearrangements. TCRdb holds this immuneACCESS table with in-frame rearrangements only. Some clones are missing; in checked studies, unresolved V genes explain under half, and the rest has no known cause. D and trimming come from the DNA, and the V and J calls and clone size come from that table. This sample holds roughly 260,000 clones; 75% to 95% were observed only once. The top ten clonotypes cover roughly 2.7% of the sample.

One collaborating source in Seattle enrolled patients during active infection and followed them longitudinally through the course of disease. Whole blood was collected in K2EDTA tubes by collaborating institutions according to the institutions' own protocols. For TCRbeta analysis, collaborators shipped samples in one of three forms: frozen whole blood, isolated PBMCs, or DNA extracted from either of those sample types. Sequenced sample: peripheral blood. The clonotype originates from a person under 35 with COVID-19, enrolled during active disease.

This receptor carries the CDR3 CAGRDKGTDTQYF. The DNA sequence follows: TGTGCCGGCCGGGACAAAGGCACAGATACGCAGTATTTT. The V and J genes are TRBV28 and TRBJ2-3, and the D gene may be TRBD1, 6 bases matching. A distance of 13 bases separates the germline ends of V and J, which lose 11 bases and 1 base respectively. The germline V gene encodes CDR1 MDHEN and CDR2 SYDVKM. The CDR3 covers 13 residues, taking in both the cysteine and the phenylalanine. The DNA shown is the 39-base CDR3, in frame from base 1.